This entry lists 27 T cell receptor beta chains sequenced from one sample in a study of T cells after yellow fever vaccination. Each CDR3 protein gets one entry after TCRdb re-called the 5' RACE reads with MiXCR. The sample carries 450,000 to 550,000 distinct CDR3 sequences, about a fifth recorded once. Source: PBMCs, taken approximately 22 days after the first yellow fever vaccination. These receptors were collected from a man in his late teens or twenties who received the YFV17D yellow fever vaccine.

The chain is built from TRBV4-3 and TRBJ2-1; weak D call: TRBD2 (5 bases). Germline V CDR1 and CDR2: LGHNA, YSLEER. The CDR3 contains 14 residues. Trimming shortened V by 0 bases and J by 3 bases, and 6 bases separated the two germline ends. The CDR3: CASSQDGVYNEQFF. The CDR3 DNA reads TGCGCCAGCAGCCAAGACGGGGTCTACAATGAGCAGTTCTTC.

Here the CDR3 reads CASSQTRIGELFF. The DNA for the CDR3 is TGTGCCAGCAGTCAAACTAGAATCGGGGAGCTGTTTTTT. This chain connects TRBV12-3 or TRBV12-4 to TRBJ2-2; D may be TRBD2 (5 bases). The CDR3 is made up of 13 amino acids. Trimming left V 5 bases short and J 7 bases short, with 11 bases between.

The chain links TRBV10-2 to TRBJ2-6; TRBD1 might be the D (5 bases). With 2 bases removed from V and 2 bases from J, the gap between germline ends came to 13 bases. Germline CDR1 WSHSY, CDR2 SAAADI. The length of the CDR3 is 17 residues. The CDR3 DNA is TGCGCCAGCAGTGAGCCGTTTGCCAGGGCTGGGGCCAACGTCCTGACTTTC. It translates to CASSEPFARAGANVLTF.

The V call is TRBV28, the J call TRBJ2-2, with a tentative D call TRBD1 (6 bases). The CDR3 is 15 amino acids. V dropped 6 bases and J dropped 3 bases, with 14 bases sitting between them. Per the germline V gene, CDR1 is MDHEN and CDR2 is SYDVKM. The CDR3 sequence: CASRSRGSHTGELFF. CDR3 sequence (DNA): TGTGCCAGCAGAAGCAGGGGCTCGCACACCGGGGAGCTGTTTTTT.

This clonotype showed up many times. The chain joins TRBV7-6 to TRBJ2-7, with 7 bases that match TRBD1. The germline V gene has CDR1 SGHVS and CDR2 FNYEAQ. V was pared by 8 bases and J by 4 bases, with 17 bases of the junction left unmatched. The CDR3 loop spans 16 amino acids. CDR3 coding DNA: TGTGCCAGCGCCCTGGAGACAGGGCCTTACTCTTACGAGCAGTACTTC. Its protein is CASALETGPYSYEQYF.

This clonotype was picked up many times. The chain links TRBV9 to TRBJ2-3, with D uncertain. The CDR3 spans 14 residues. Trimming cost V 3 bases and J 2 bases, with 10 bases left between them. CDR1 SGDLS and CDR2 YYNGEE come from the germline V gene. In DNA form, the CDR3 reads TGTGCCAGCAGCGGTGGGCTCCTCACAGATACGCAGTATTTT. Translation gives CASSGGLLTDTQYF. Full variable domain (remainder filled in from reference TRBV9 and TRBJ2-3): DSGVTQTPKHLITATGQRVTLRCSPRSGDLSVYWYQQSLDQGLQFLIQYYNGEERAKGNILERFSAQQFPDLHSELNLSSLELGDSALYFCASSGGLLTDTQYFGPGTRLTVL.

The chain carries TRBV6-1 and TRBJ2-5; the D gene is possibly TRBD2 (8 bases). The CDR3 spans 16 residues. V lost 7 bases and J lost 5, with 23 bases in between. The germline CDR1 and CDR2 sequences are MNHNS and SASEGT. CDR3 loop: CASTPTGGRGRETQYF. In nucleotides, the CDR3 is TGTGCCAGCACCCCTACGGGGGGGAGGGGGCGGGAGACCCAGTACTTC.

This clonotype was seen only a few times. The V call is TRBV4-2, the J call TRBJ1-1, with 8 bases aligning to TRBD1. Trimming at V came to 1 base and at J to 9 bases, leaving 7 bases not matched to a gene. CDR1 and CDR2 (germline): LGHNA, YNFKEQ. The CDR3 extends over 14 amino acids. The CDR3 here is CASSQGETGGKAFF. DNA for the CDR3: TGTGCCAGCAGCCAAGGTGAAACAGGGGGTAAAGCTTTCTTT.

The table lists this clonotype with a few counts. The rearrangement links TRBV11-3 to TRBJ2-5; 8 nucleotides match TRBD2. Germline lookup yields CDR1 SGHNT and CDR2 YENEEA. The junction had 2 bases not matched to a gene; V was cut back by 4 bases and J by 4 bases. There are 13 residues in the CDR3. CDR3 DNA sequence: TGTGCCAGCAGCTACGGGGGGGGAGAGACCCAGTACTTC. This encodes CASSYGGGETQYF. Together with reference TRBV11-3 and TRBJ2-5, the CDR3 gives the full variable domain: EAGVVQSPRYKIIEKKQPVAFWCNPISGHNTLYWYLQNLGQGPELLIRYENEEAVDDSQLPKDRFSAERLKGVDSTLKIQPAELGDSAVYLCASSYGGGETQYFGPGTRLLVL.

This clonotype was found many times. The rearrangement joins TRBV5-6 to TRBJ2-3; 10 bases agree with TRBD1. The CDR3 runs 16 residues. V lost 7 bases and J lost 2; bases outside the gene matches: 10. The germline CDR1 and CDR2 sequences are SGHDT and YYEEEE. CDR3 nucleotide sequence: TGTGCCAGCGACAAGACAGGGGGCGTACTCACAGATACGCAGTATTTT. It codes for CASDKTGGVLTDTQYF.

Written as DNA, the CDR3 is TGTGCCAGCAGCGTAGCTTCGGTAGATACAGATACGCAGTATTTT. It translates to CASSVASVDTDTQYF. The genes are TRBV9 and TRBJ2-3, with D uncertain. The CDR3 covers 15 residues. CDR1 SGDLS and CDR2 YYNGEE come from the germline V gene. V lost 0 bases, J lost 3 bases, and 11 bases lay in between.

The chain employs TRBV7-9 and TRBJ1-2; possibly TRBD1 for D (5 bases). The CDR3 consists of 13 residues. Trimming stripped 5 bases from V and 3 bases from J, with 10 bases between. The germline V gene has CDR1 SEHNR and CDR2 FQNEAQ (reference sequence). In DNA, the CDR3 is TGTGCCAGCAGCCTGGACACCTACTATGGCTACACCTTC. Its translation: CASSLDTYYGYTF. The full variable domain, rest sourced from reference TRBV7-9 and TRBJ1-2, is DTGVSQNPRHKITKRGQNVTFRCDPISEHNRLYWYRQTLGQGPEFLTYFQNEAQLEKSRLLSDRFSAERPKGSFSTLEIQRTEQGDSAMYLCASSLDTYYGYTFGSGTRLTVV.

In this sample, this clonotype turned up many times. V usage is TRBV12-3 or TRBV12-4 and J usage is TRBJ2-3, with 9 bases identical to TRBD2. J gave up 3 bases and V 4 bases, and 8 bases lay outside the gene matches. The CDR3 runs to 16 residues. The chain's CDR3 is CASSSPAGGGTDTQYF. DNA for the CDR3: TGTGCCAGCAGTTCCCCAGCGGGGGGAGGAACAGATACGCAGTATTTT.

CDR3 in DNA: TGTGCCATCAGCGGACAGGGGGCGAGCACTGAAGCTTTCTTT. As protein: CAISGQGASTEAFF. The J gene is TRBJ1-1, the V gene TRBV10-3; the match to TRBD1 covers 11 bases. After removal of 6 bases from V and 4 bases from J, the junction contained 4 bases not matched to a gene. The CDR3 loop spans 14 amino acids. Germline V gene lookup returns CDR1 ENHRY and CDR2 SYGVKD.

This clonotype was picked up a small number of times. The genes are TRBV7-3 and TRBJ2-1, with D unresolved. Trimming shortened V by 5 bases and J by 6 bases, and 11 bases separated the two germline ends. The CDR3 totals 13 residues. The germline V gene encodes CDR1 SGHTA and CDR2 FQGTGA. CDR3 DNA sequence: TGTGCCAGCAGCACCCACGGCCTCAATGAGCAGTTCTTC. As protein: CASSTHGLNEQFF.

Written as DNA, the CDR3 is TGTGCCAGCAGTCCTTGGGGTTCCACAGATACGCAGTATTTT. Translation: CASSPWGSTDTQYF. The gene calls are TRBV12-3 or TRBV12-4 and TRBJ2-3, with D uncertain. Deletions cut 5 bases from V and 2 bases from J, with 11 bases between. The CDR3 runs 14 residues.

The chain carries TRBV12-3 or TRBV12-4 and TRBJ1-2; 7 nucleotides align to TRBD1. Losses at the gene ends were 3 bases for V and 8 bases for J; bases not matched to a gene: 3. The CDR3 extends over 12 amino acids. CDR3 residues: CASSLEDRGYTF. The CDR3 region has the DNA TGTGCCAGCAGTTTGGAGGACAGGGGCTACACCTTC.

The chain links TRBV7-3 to TRBJ1-1; D might be TRBD1 (6 bases). Germline V CDR1 and CDR2: SGHTA, FQGTGA. Trimming shortened V by 3 bases and J by 10 bases, and 12 bases separated the two germline ends. The CDR3 extends over 12 amino acids. CDR3 sequence: CASSLTGGAAFF. The CDR3 nucleotides read TGTGCCAGCAGCTTGACAGGAGGGGCAGCTTTCTTT.

This clonotype was found a few times. The CDR3 DNA reads as TGCAGTGCTAGAGTGTCGGGGGGCTATGGCTACACCTTC. Protein sequence: CSARVSGGYGYTF. The V gene is TRBV20-1, the J gene TRBJ1-2, with D possibly TRBD1 on 5 matching bases. The germline V and J ends were trimmed by 1 base and 4 bases, with 10 bases remaining between them. Germline CDR1 is DFQATT and CDR2 is SNEGSKA (reference sequence). This CDR3 comprises 13 residues.

The chain links TRBV25-1 to TRBJ2-7, with D tentatively TRBD1 (6 bases). V lost 6 bases and J lost 4, with 10 bases in between. This CDR3 spans 12 amino acids. Germline CDR1 reads MGHDK; CDR2 reads SYGVNS. The CDR3 here is CASRDSFYEQYF. CDR3 DNA: TGTGCCAGCAGGGACAGTTTTTACGAGCAGTACTTC.

The chain carries TRBV28 and TRBJ2-2; unclear D gene. The CDR3 extends over 15 amino acids. Germline-derived CDR1 and CDR2 are MDHEN and SYDVKM. The V and J ends lost 6 bases and 2 bases respectively, with 13 bases between them. The CDR3 loop is CASRSFRANTGELFF. The CDR3 DNA reads TGTGCCAGCAGGTCATTTCGGGCCAACACCGGGGAGCTGTTTTTT.

V and J are TRBV7-9 and TRBJ1-4; TRBD1 aligns across 8 bases. This CDR3 comprises 14 residues. Per germline, CDR1 SEHNR and CDR2 FQNEAQ (reference sequence). J was trimmed by 4 bases and V by 5 bases; bases with no gene match: 3. The CDR3 DNA is TGTGCCAGCAGCCCACAGGGGGTTAATGAAAAACTGTTTTTT. This translates into CASSPQGVNEKLFF.

The chain couples TRBV10-2 to TRBJ2-3, with TRBD2 matching 7 bases. Trimming took 9 bases from V and 2 from J; bases not matched to a gene: 5. Germline loops: CDR1 WSHSY, CDR2 SAAADI. The CDR3 runs to 13 residues. The CDR3 sequence is CASRLANTDTQYF. In nucleotides, the CDR3 is TGCGCCAGTCGACTAGCAAACACAGATACGCAGTATTTT.

V and J are TRBV27 and TRBJ2-7; D could derive from TRBD1 or TRBD2 (6 bases each). The CDR3 runs to 15 residues. Trimming removed 3 bases from V and 1 base from J, with 13 bases in between. Germline CDR1 reads MNHEY; CDR2 reads SMNVEV (reference sequence). CDR3 sequence reads: CASSLRQGTSYEQYV. The CDR3 nucleotides read TGTGCCAGCAGTTTGAGGCAGGGGACTTCCTACGAGCAGTACGTC.

This chain uses TRBV7-2 with TRBJ2-2; possible D gene TRBD2, 6 bases. The CDR3 extends over 15 amino acids. CDR1 and CDR2 (germline): SGHTA, FQGNSA. Deletions cut 1 base from V and 9 bases from J, with 15 bases between. CDR3 in DNA: TGTGCCAGCAGCTTAGGGAGGGCGCGACGGTGGGAGCTGTTTTTT. This gives the protein CASSLGRARRWELFF.

This clonotype appeared a few times. The chain has TRBV7-9 and TRBJ2-2; the match to TRBD1 covers 9 bases. Germline assignment: CDR1 SEHNR and CDR2 FQNEAQ (reference sequence). The CDR3 extends over 15 amino acids. V shed 10 bases, J shed 7 bases, and the junction held 13 bases outside the gene matches. The CDR3, as DNA: TGTGCCACCATGGAGGGGACAGGGACCGGCGGGGAGCTGTTTTTT. This gives the protein CATMEGTGTGGELFF.

The V and J genes are TRBV7-6 and TRBJ1-1; tentative D call: TRBD1 (6 bases). Germline-derived CDR1 and CDR2 are SGHVS and FNYEAQ. Trimming shortened V by 7 bases and J by 1 base, and 13 bases separated the two germline ends. The CDR3 length is 14 residues. In DNA, the CDR3 is TGTGCCAGCAAAGACCTAGGGGGGAACACTGAAGCTTTCTTT. Protein product: CASKDLGGNTEAFF.